The rows below give T cell receptor beta chains drawn from one sample of a study of shared clonotypes between healthy human individuals. TCRdb keeps only in-frame clones here, not all; method: immunoSEQ multiplex PCR. The sample consists of 980,000 or so clones, 70% to 85% of them appearing once. Sequencing used memory CD4+ T cells sorted from blood. These receptor sequences come from a man younger than 35 in good health. CDR3s include the opening cysteine and the closing phenylalanine or tryptophan. A D gene is named only where the DNA matches it firmly. A clone size is listed for some rows: how often the clone was seen (once, few, many), or a class if it is expanded.

abundance | d_gene | j_gene | v_gene | CDR3aa | CDR3nt
NA | NA | TRBJ2-1 | TRBV20-1 | CSALDLPGQFF | TGCAGTGCTCTTGATTTGCCAGGGCAGTTCTTC
NA | NA | TRBJ2-3 | TRBV2 | CASSVLENTQYF | TGTGCCAGCAGTGTATTGGAGAATACGCAGTATTTT
NA | TRBD1 | TRBJ1-5 | TRBV6-1 | CASSWTGKDQPQHF | TGTGCCAGCAGCTGGACAGGGAAGGATCAGCCCCAGCATTTT
NA | TRBD1 | TRBJ2-7 | TRBV7-9 | CASSLRGQGIGEQYF | TGTGCCAGCAGCTTACGGGGACAGGGAATTGGCGAGCAGTACTTC
NA | NA | TRBJ1-5 | TRBV6-1 | CASSVPYSNQPQHF | TGTGCCAGCAGTGTGCCGTATAGCAATCAGCCCCAGCATTTT
NA | NA | TRBJ2-7 | TRBV4-3 | CASSQDRGEGAYEQYF | TGCGCCAGCAGCCAAGATAGGGGGGAAGGCGCCTACGAGCAGTACTTC
few | NA | TRBJ1-5 | TRBV19 | CASIGGSDQPQHF | TGTGCCAGTATAGGGGGATCGGATCAGCCCCAGCATTTT
few | NA | TRBJ1-1 | TRBV2 | CASSPQEGMEAFF | TGTGCCAGCAGTCCACAGGAAGGGATGGAAGCTTTCTTT
NA | NA | TRBJ2-6 | TRBV5-1 | CASSLGATGTANVLTF | TGCGCCAGCAGCTTGGGGGCGACCGGGACCGCCAACGTCCTGACTTTC
NA | NA | TRBJ2-3 | TRBV29-1 | CSVAGGMLSTDTQYF | TGCAGCGTTGCCGGAGGTATGTTGAGCACAGATACGCAGTATTTT
once | NA | TRBJ2-7 | TRBV5-4 | CASSRVAYEQYF | TGTGCCAGCAGCCGGGTCGCCTACGAGCAGTACTTC
NA | NA | TRBJ2-3 | TRBV7-8 | CASSLVDDTQYF | TGTGCCAGCAGCTTGGTAGATGATACGCAGTATTTT
NA | NA | TRBJ1-5 | TRBV10-3 | CAISEMGNSNQPQHF | TGTGCCATCAGTGAAATGGGGAATAGCAATCAGCCCCAGCATTTT
NA | NA | TRBJ2-2 | TRBV11-3 | CASSPGAVSTGELFF | TGTGCCAGCAGCCCCGGGGCAGTGAGCACCGGGGAGCTGTTTTTT
NA | NA | TRBJ1-3 | TRBV18 | CASSLYQGRQGNTIYF | TGTGCCAGCTCACTTTACCAGGGAAGGCAAGGAAACACCATATATTTT
NA | TRBD2 | TRBJ2-3 | TRBV19 | CASSSGGAVLDTQYF | TGTGCCAGTTCCTCCGGGGGGGCCGTGTTAGATACGCAGTATTTT
once | NA | TRBJ2-3 | TRBV5-1 | CASSLMQASDTQYF | TGCGCCAGCAGCTTGATGCAGGCTTCAGATACGCAGTATTTT
few | NA | TRBJ2-3 | TRBV9 | CASSPPGTDTQYF | TGTGCCAGCAGCCCCCCCGGCACAGATACGCAGTATTTT
NA | NA | TRBJ1-3 | TRBV7-6 | CASSLAGAGNTIYF | TGTGCCAGCAGCTTGGCGGGGGCTGGAAACACCATATATTTT
NA | TRBD1 | TRBJ1-2 | TRBV18 | CASSSGQDWYGYTF | TGTGCCAGCTCTTCCGGACAGGACTGGTATGGCTACACCTTC
NA | TRBD2 | TRBJ2-1 | TRBV10-2 | CASRETSGGYNEQFF | TGCGCCAGCAGGGAAACTAGCGGGGGGTACAATGAGCAGTTCTTC
NA | TRBD1 | TRBJ2-7 | TRBV29-1 | CSVEGLGGQGALGQYF | TGCAGCGTTGAAGGTCTGGGGGGACAGGGAGCCCTCGGGCAGTACTTC
NA | NA | TRBJ2-3 | TRBV27 | CASLVRYSSTDTQYF | TGTGCCAGCCTTGTTCGTTACAGCTCCACAGATACGCAGTATTTT
NA | NA | TRBJ1-2 | TRBV2 | CASSVGSQRPAYGYTF | TGTGCCAGCAGTGTCGGGTCCCAACGACCTGCCTATGGCTACACCTTC
few | NA | TRBJ2-4 | TRBV28 | CASSPSDSSQILAKNIQYF | TGTGCCAGCAGTCCTTCGGACAGTTCACAGATTTTAGCCAAAAACATTCAGTACTTC
NA | TRBD2 | TRBJ2-5 | TRBV6-1 | CASRLAGVETQYF | TGTGCCAGCAGGCTAGCGGGGGTGGAGACCCAGTACTTC
NA | NA | TRBJ1-4 | TRBV11-2 | CASSFAGSPEKLFF | TGTGCCAGCAGCTTTGCAGGGAGCCCTGAAAAACTGTTTTTT
NA | TRBD1 | TRBJ1-6 | TRBV6-1 | CASTMGQINSPLHF | TGTGCCAGCACCATGGGACAGATTAATTCACCCCTCCACTTT
NA | NA | TRBJ2-7 | TRBV15 | CATSRHFSYEQYF | TGTGCCACCAGCAGGCACTTCTCCTACGAGCAGTACTTC
NA | NA | TRBJ2-5 | TRBV2 | CASGGTQETQYF | TGTGCCAGCGGGGGGACACAAGAGACCCAGTACTTC
NA | NA | TRBJ1-6 | TRBV6-5 | CASSYGGGNSPLHF | TGTGCCAGCAGTTATGGGGGGGGAAATTCACCCCTCCACTTT
NA | NA | TRBJ1-2 | TRBV2 | CASSPSGVSLIF | TGTGCCAGCAGCCCATCGGGTGTCAGCCTAATATTC
NA | NA | TRBJ1-2 | TRBV29-1 | CSVDTLDYGYTF | TGCAGCGTTGACACATTGGACTATGGCTACACCTTC
once | NA | TRBJ2-7 | TRBV5-6 | CASSPDRGAAVYEQYF | TGTGCCAGCAGCCCGGACCGGGGAGCGGCCGTCTACGAGCAGTACTTC
NA | TRBD1 | TRBJ2-1 | TRBV2 | CASSTGNLPDEQFF | TGTGCCAGCTCGACAGGGAATCTTCCAGATGAGCAGTTCTTC
NA | TRBD2 | TRBJ2-5 | TRBV30 | CAWSPSGTRRETQYF | TGTGCCTGGAGTCCTTCCGGGACTAGGAGAGAGACCCAGTACTTC
NA | NA | TRBJ2-3 | TRBV28 | CASSLGGRGTDTQYF | TGTGCCAGCAGTTTGGGTGGGAGAGGCACAGATACGCAGTATTTT
few | TRBD1 | TRBJ1-1 | TRBV7-9 | CASSLGQGNMDTEAFF | TGTGCCAGCAGCCTGGGACAGGGAAATATGGACACTGAAGCTTTCTTT
NA | TRBD1 | TRBJ1-1 | TRBV2 | CASRASDRGGTEAFF | TGTGCCAGCAGGGCCTCCGACAGGGGGGGGACTGAAGCTTTCTTT
few | NA | TRBJ1-3 | TRBV5-1 | CASSVSRDSGNTIYF | TGCGCCAGCAGCGTCTCCCGGGACTCTGGAAACACCATATATTTT
NA | TRBD1 | TRBJ2-6 | TRBV19 | CASSVTGVSGANVLTF | TGTGCCAGTAGTGTAACAGGGGTCTCTGGGGCCAACGTCCTGACTTTC
few | NA | TRBJ1-2 | TRBV2 | CASSPDGYGYTF | TGTGCCAGCAGTCCAGACGGCTATGGCTACACCTTC
NA | TRBD1 | TRBJ1-2 | TRBV19 | CASSAPPGQGYGYTF | TGTGCCAGTAGTGCACCCCCGGGACAGGGATATGGCTACACCTTC
few | NA | TRBJ2-2 | TRBV30 | CASPRRANTGELFF | TGTGCCTCCCCAAGGAGGGCGAACACCGGGGAGCTGTTTTTT
NA | NA | TRBJ1-1 | TRBV9 | CASSVGDDRMGAFF | TGTGCCAGCAGCGTAGGAGACGATCGAATGGGAGCTTTCTTT
NA | NA | TRBJ2-6 | TRBV7-9 | CASSWGASRANVLTF | TGTGCCAGCAGCTGGGGGGCTTCACGGGCCAACGTCCTGACTTTC
NA | NA | TRBJ2-2 | TRBV4-3 | CASSQNVGASGELFF | TGCGCCAGCAGCCAAAACGTGGGAGCCTCCGGGGAGCTGTTTTTT
NA | NA | TRBJ2-7 | TRBV5-6 | CASSRTVTSYEQYF | TGTGCCAGCAGCCGGACAGTGACGTCCTACGAGCAGTACTTC
NA | TRBD1 | TRBJ1-5 | TRBV5-3 | CARSPGQGHTSNQPQHF | TGTGCCAGAAGCCCCGGACAGGGCCACACCAGCAATCAGCCCCAGCATTTT
NA | NA | TRBJ2-6 | TRBV30 | CAFTASGANVLTF | TGTGCCTTCACAGCCTCTGGGGCCAACGTCCTGACTTTC
NA | TRBD1 | TRBJ2-7 | TRBV6-5 | CASTRGTGNHEQYF | TGTGCCAGCACTAGGGGGACAGGGAACCACGAGCAGTACTTC
NA | NA | TRBJ2-6 | TRBV2 | CASSEEGAGGLANVLTF | TGTGCCAGCAGTGAAGAGGGTGCGGGTGGGCTGGCCAACGTCCTGACTTTC
NA | NA | TRBJ1-2 | TRBV11-2 | CASSLSELGYTF | TGTGCCAGCAGCTTATCAGAACTTGGCTACACCTTC
NA | NA | TRBJ1-6 | TRBV6-1 | CASSEHGRPLHF | TGTGCCAGCAGTGAACACGGACGACCCCTCCACTTT
NA | NA | TRBJ2-1 | TRBV5-4 | CASSWGPGNEQFF | TGTGCCAGCAGCTGGGGACCGGGGAATGAGCAGTTCTTC
few | NA | TRBJ1-5 | TRBV4-1 | CASSQGGSNQPQHF | TGCGCCAGCAGCCAAGGGGGGTCCAATCAGCCCCAGCATTTT
NA | NA | TRBJ1-5 | TRBV10-3 | CAISESQGGSNQPQHF | TGTGCCATCAGTGAGTCCCAGGGTGGGAGCAATCAGCCCCAGCATTTT
NA | TRBD1 | TRBJ2-7 | TRBV18 | CASSPATGGNYEQYF | TGTGCCAGCTCACCCGCGACAGGGGGCAACTACGAGCAGTACTTC
NA | TRBD2 | TRBJ2-3 | TRBV19 | CASSASGTSGATQYF | TGTGCCAGTAGTGCCTCCGGGACTAGCGGCGCTACGCAGTATTTT
NA | TRBD1 | TRBJ1-2 | TRBV7-2 | CASSLAPGQGYGYTF | TGTGCCAGCAGCTTAGCCCCGGGACAGGGCTATGGCTACACCTTC